This T cell receptor beta chain stems from a study of cytomegalovirus exposure and HLA in healthy donors. Study results and caveats: Immune exposure data for these donors was limited to CMV serostatus. In an earlier analysis, in 540 or so donors, most V segments appeared productive either ~87% or ~30% of the time. Some V segments could not be told apart, so they were left out, TRBV6-2 and TRBV6-3 among them.

With 60 Vbeta and 13 Jbeta primers, the PCR was carried out. Original processing notes: Among the unique TCR beta chains that a later analysis counted, about 85 million in all, approximately 12 million were shared. Using immunoSEQ multiplex PCR, the repertoire was profiled, and TCRdb retains in-frame clones only, with some absent. The V and J calls and clone size are taken from that table; D and trimming were inferred from the DNA. The sample contains over 85,000 clones, 63% of which appear only once. A few counts support this clone. No antigen is known for it. Other DNA sequences from this sample encode an identical CDR3 as well. CDR1 is MNHEY, CDR2 SVGAGI, per germline. This CDR3 has 13 residues. Deletions cut 4 bases from V and 0 bases from J, with 7 bases between.

The chain is built from TRBV6-5 and TRBJ2-7; weak D call: TRBD1 (6 bases). Sequenced: PBMCs. This sequence originates from a human donor in good health. Here the CDR3 DNA reads TGTGCCAGCAGTTCCAGGGGCTCCTACGAGCAGTACTTC. Its translation is CASSSRGSYEQYF.